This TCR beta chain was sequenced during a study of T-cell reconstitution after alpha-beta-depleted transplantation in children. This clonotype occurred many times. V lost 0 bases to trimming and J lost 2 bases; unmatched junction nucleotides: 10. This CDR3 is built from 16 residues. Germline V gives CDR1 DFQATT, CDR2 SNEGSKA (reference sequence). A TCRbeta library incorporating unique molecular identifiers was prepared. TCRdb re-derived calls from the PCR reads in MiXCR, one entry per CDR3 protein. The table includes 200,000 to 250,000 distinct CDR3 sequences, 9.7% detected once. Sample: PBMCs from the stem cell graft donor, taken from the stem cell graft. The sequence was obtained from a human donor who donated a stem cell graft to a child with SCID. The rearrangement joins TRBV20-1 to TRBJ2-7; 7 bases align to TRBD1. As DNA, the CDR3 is TGCAGTGCTAGAGACGAAGGTAGACAGGGTACCTACGAGCAGTACTTC. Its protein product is CSARDEGRQGTYEQYF.